This is a list of T cell receptor beta chains from one sample in a study of blood T cell repertoires in COVID-19. Sequencing was performed with immunoSEQ multiplex PCR; in TCRdb, only in-frame clones are kept and a portion is missing. The sample has about 300,000 clones, roughly 89% seen once. Sequencing input: peripheral blood. These receptors were obtained from a woman aged 25 to 39 with COVID-19, enrolled during active disease. Each CDR3 is given with its conserved first and last residue. Fields, in order: clone size, J gene, V gene, D gene, CDR3 DNA, CDR3 protein. The D gene is left open where the match is weak. Clone size is stated in some rows and not others, as once, few, many or a class when expanded.

>.|TRBJ2-2|TRBV7-6|.
TGTGCCAGCAGCCTTAGCTTAGGGAACACCGGGGAGCTGTTTTTT
CASSLSLGNTGELFF
>.|TRBJ2-7|TRBV12-3/TRBV12-4|.
TGTGCCAGCAGCTCCATGAAGGGGGGGGAGCAGTACTTC
CASSSMKGGEQYF
>few|TRBJ1-6|TRBV11-3|TRBD1
TGTGCCAGCAGCAGACAGGGAGATTCACCCCTCCACTTT
CASSRQGDSPLHF
>.|TRBJ1-1|TRBV18|TRBD1
TGTGCCAGCTCACTTCAGGGGGCTCTGAACACTGAAGCTTTCTTT
CASSLQGALNTEAFF
>.|TRBJ1-6|TRBV3-1/TRBV3-2|TRBD1
TGTGCCAGCAGCCGGTCGACAGGGGGCGCAAAGAATTCACCCCTCCACTTT
CASSRSTGGAKNSPLHF
>.|TRBJ2-7|TRBV10-3|.
TGTGCCATCAGTGTTAGGCAGGGAGGAATGGAGCAGTACTTC
CAISVRQGGMEQYF
>.|TRBJ1-2|TRBV2|.
TGTGCCAGCAGTGGAGGGCAATCCAACTATGGCTACACCTTC
CASSGGQSNYGYTF
>.|TRBJ1-6|TRBV6-6|TRBD1
TGTGCCAGCAGTCCTTGGACAGGGAGCCCCCATAATTCACCCCTCCACTTT
CASSPWTGSPHNSPLHF
>.|TRBJ1-1|TRBV10-1|.
TGCGCCAGCAGTGAGTCAACAGCCCAACAGGAGATGAACACTGAAGCTTTCTTT
CASSESTAQQEMNTEAFF
>.|TRBJ2-2|TRBV18|TRBD1
TGTGCCAGCTCACCGGGACAGGACACCGGGGAGCTGTTTTTT
CASSPGQDTGELFF
>.|TRBJ2-3|TRBV7-9|.
TGTGCCAGCAGCTACGGGGCAGATACGCAGTATTTT
CASSYGADTQYF
>.|TRBJ2-7|TRBV7-9|.
TGTGCCAGCAGCCCGACCTCGGGGTGGGAGCAGTACTTC
CASSPTSGWEQYF
>.|TRBJ2-3|TRBV6-5|TRBD2
TGTGCCAGCAGTTACAGCGGGGCTAGGGGCACAGATACGCAGTATTTT
CASSYSGARGTDTQYF
>.|TRBJ1-4|TRBV28|.
TGTGCCAGCAGTCAAACAGGGAGAGGGACAACTAATGAAAAACTGTTTTTT
CASSQTGRGTTNEKLFF
>.|TRBJ2-1|TRBV7-2|.
TGTGCCAGCAGCTTACAGCGAATAGAGCAGTTCTTC
CASSLQRIEQFF
>.|TRBJ1-6|TRBV6-5|TRBD1
TGTGCCAGCAGTTCCTCGGACAGGGGATATAATTCACCCCTCCACTTT
CASSSSDRGYNSPLHF
>.|TRBJ1-1|TRBV6-5|.
TGTGCCAGCAGTCCGTTGGGCAGGGAAGCTTTCTTT
CASSPLGREAFF
>.|TRBJ1-4|TRBV28|.
TGTGCCAGCGACGGGGGTGAAAAACTGTTTTTT
CASDGGEKLFF
>.|TRBJ1-6|TRBV7-2|TRBD1
TGTGCCAGCAGCTTAGCGCAGGGGGTCACTTCACCCCTCCACTTT
CASSLAQGVTSPLHF
>.|TRBJ1-2|TRBV7-9|TRBD1
TGTGCCAGCAGTTACAGGGGGGTGGAAACCTTC
CASSYRGVETF
>.|TRBJ2-5|TRBV11-2|.
TGTGCCAGCTCCGACGACCCGGGACTTCAAGAGACCCAGTACTTC
CASSDDPGLQETQYF
>once|TRBJ1-6|TRBV4-1|.
TGCGCCAGCAGCCCCCGCCCTGTCGAGGGATCCTATAATTCACCCCTCCACTTT
CASSPRPVEGSYNSPLHF
>.|TRBJ1-1|TRBV27|TRBD1
TGTGCCAGCAGCACAGGGGGCACTGAAGCTTTCTTT
CASSTGGTEAFF
>once|TRBJ1-5|TRBV4-1|.
TGCGCCAGCAGCCAAGTGGGAGCCCCTTTAGATCAGCCCCAGCATTTT
CASSQVGAPLDQPQHF
>.|TRBJ1-2|TRBV5-6|.
TGTGCCAGCAGTTTCCGGACGAGGGCCTCCAACTATGGCTACACCTTC
CASSFRTRASNYGYTF
>.|TRBJ2-3|TRBV7-7|.
TGTGCCAGCAGCTTAGCGGGCAGGGTGGGCACAGATACGCAGTATTTT
CASSLAGRVGTDTQYF
>.|TRBJ2-6|TRBV9|.
TGTGCCAGCAGCCCCTTGGTGAGCTCTGGGGCCAACGTCCTGACTTTC
CASSPLVSSGANVLTF
>.|TRBJ2-5|TRBV18|.
TGTGCCAGCTCTCAGGCAGGGGCCAGTACAGAGACCCAGTACTTC
CASSQAGASTETQYF
>.|TRBJ2-7|TRBV3-1/TRBV3-2|.
TGTGCCAGCAGCTCCACGCGGGTTCTCTACGAGCAGTACTTC
CASSSTRVLYEQYF
>.|TRBJ1-2|TRBV11-3|.
TGTGCCAGCAGCTTTCCAGGGAACTATGGCTACACCTTC
CASSFPGNYGYTF
>.|TRBJ1-4|TRBV2|.
TGTGCCAGCAGTGAAGAGGGGGGGTTAGGTGAAAAACTGTTTTTT
CASSEEGGLGEKLFF
>.|TRBJ2-7|TRBV18|.
TGTGCCAGCTCACCGACCGGGTCCTCCTACGAGCAGTACTTC
CASSPTGSSYEQYF
>.|TRBJ2-5|TRBV5-1|.
TGCGCCAGCGGCCCTCGGCAGGGGGGTCCAGAGACCCAGTACTTC
CASGPRQGGPETQYF
>once|TRBJ1-1|TRBV4-1|.
TGCGCCAGCAGCCAACTGGCGGGAGGGTTCACTGAAGCTTTCTTT
CASSQLAGGFTEAFF
>.|TRBJ1-4|TRBV12-3/TRBV12-4|.
TGTGCCAGCAGTGTATCTTATGAAAAACTGTTTTTT
CASSVSYEKLFF
>.|TRBJ2-1|TRBV24-1|TRBD1
TGTGCCACCAGGGGGACAGGGGACGATGAGCAGTTCTTC
CATRGTGDDEQFF
>.|TRBJ1-1|TRBV6-5|.
TGTGCCAGCAGTTCCGGAGGGAACACTGAAGCTTTCTTT
CASSSGGNTEAFF
>.|TRBJ2-2|TRBV7-3|TRBD1
TGTGCCAGCAGCTTAACGTCGGGACAGGGCCAGCTGTTTTTT
CASSLTSGQGQLFF
>.|TRBJ2-2|TRBV11-2|.
TGTGCCAGCAGCTTCCTATACGACGGGACCGGGGAGCTGTTTTTT
CASSFLYDGTGELFF